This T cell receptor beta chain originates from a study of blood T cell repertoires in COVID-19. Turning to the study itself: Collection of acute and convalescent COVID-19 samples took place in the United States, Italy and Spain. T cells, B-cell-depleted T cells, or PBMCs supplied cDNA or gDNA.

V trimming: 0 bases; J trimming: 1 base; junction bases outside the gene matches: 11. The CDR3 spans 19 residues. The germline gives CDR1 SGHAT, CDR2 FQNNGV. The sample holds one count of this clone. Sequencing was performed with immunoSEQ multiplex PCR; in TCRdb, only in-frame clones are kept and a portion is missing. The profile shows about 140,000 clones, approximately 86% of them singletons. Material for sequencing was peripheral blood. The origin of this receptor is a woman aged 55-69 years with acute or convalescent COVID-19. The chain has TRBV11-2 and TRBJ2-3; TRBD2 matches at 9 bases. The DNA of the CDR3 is TGTGCCAGCAGCTTAGATCAGGTGGTAGCGGGGGCTGGCACAGATACGCAGTATTTT. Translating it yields CASSLDQVVAGAGTDTQYF.